This T cell receptor beta chain is drawn from a study of blood T cell repertoires in COVID-19. Trimming left V 5 bases short and J 4 bases short, with 12 bases between. The CDR3 extends over 13 amino acids. Generated by immunoSEQ multiplex PCR, the TCRdb table keeps only in-frame clones and is missing some. The sample lists some 340,000 clones, around 83% occurring once. The chain has TRBV12-3 or TRBV12-4 and TRBJ2-7; the D gene is possibly TRBD1 (6 bases). The receptor was isolated from a woman in her fifties or sixties who had recovered from COVID-19. The sequenced sample was PBMCs or T cells enriched from blood (not recorded which). The CDR3 DNA reads as TGTGCCAGCAGTCACCTACAGGGTTACGAGCAGTACTTC. Translation: CASSHLQGYEQYF.